This T cell receptor (beta chain) was obtained from a study of regulatory T cells in long-lasting Graves disease. About the research overall: Patients newly diagnosed with Graves' had been on antithyroid drugs for under 3 months.

Of note for this clonotype: No antigen is known for it. The junction differs from germline at one of its ends, possibly a read error.

Sequencing libraries for TCR beta were prepared with iRepertoire HTBI primers and Arm-PCR of CDR3 regions. MiXCR was run by TCRdb on the multiplex PCR reads, yielding one entry per CDR3 protein. This sample has hundreds of thousands of distinct CDR3 sequences, with 15% to 20% found just once. Germline V lookup: CDR1 MNHEY, CDR2 SMNVEV (reference sequence). The CDR3 is 15 residues long. Time point noted: newly diagnosed GD, antithyroid drugs for less than 3 months. PBMCs were the source of the RNA used for TCR sequencing. Study observations and caveats: With a small sample size, accuracy may have been reduced. Patients whose Graves' disease persisted exhibited lower TCR diversity than those newly diagnosed.

The sample also formed part of further work on T cells in Graves' hyperthyroidism and ophthalmopathy.

The TCR comes from a man aged 18 to 29 with Graves disease. The chain joins TRBV27 to TRBJ2-5; D unclear. Sequencing was performed on peripheral blood mononuclear cells (PBMCs), taken at new diagnosis, from a patient treated with antithyroid drugs. In DNA, the CDR3 is TGTGCCAGCAGTTTATGGCCCCCAAGCCAAGAGGCCCAGCACTTC. Translating gives CASSLWPPSQEAQHF.